The present T cell receptor (beta chain) was sequenced within a study of T-cell reconstitution after alpha-beta-depleted transplantation in children. The study's findings and limits: By one year post-transplant, T-cell counts and diversity largely arose from T cells that were newly produced. Alpha-beta T cells about two months after transplant reportedly derived from several hundred expanded graft clones.

Library preparation (for TCRbeta) was performed with unique molecular identifiers. TCRdb ran MiXCR on the PCR reads and lists one entry per CDR3 protein. The data contain about 980,000 distinct CDR3 sequences, about 30% of them singletons. A remark on this clonotype: Antigen: not known.

This specimen was PBMCs, mostly from graft donor cells, taken 360 days after TCRalphabeta/CD19-depleted stem cell transplant. The receptor was isolated from a boy under three years old who had a stem cell transplant for SCID, so the T cells may come from the graft donor.

The CDR3, as DNA: TGCGCCAGCAGTTCGGACGGAAACAATGAGCAGTTCTTC. It is translated as CASSSDGNNEQFF. The rearrangement joins TRBV5-1 to TRBJ2-1; no definite D call. V dropped 5 bases and J dropped 5 bases, with 11 bases sitting between them. The CDR3 loop spans 13 amino acids. Germline CDR1 reads SGHRS; CDR2 reads YFSETQ.